The 2 T cell receptor beta chains presented below share a single source sample, sequenced in a study of blood T cell repertoires in COVID-19. Assay used: immunoSEQ multiplex PCR; TCRdb lists only in-frame clones, some missing. This table holds over 130,000 clones, more than 75% found once. The sequenced sample consisted of peripheral blood. Every receptor here comes from a woman older than 75 with acute or convalescent COVID-19.

The chain joins TRBV12-3 or TRBV12-4 to TRBJ1-1; D remains unclear. V lost 2 bases and J lost 9, with 10 bases in between. The CDR3 loop spans 12 amino acids. CDR3 in DNA: TGTGCCAGCAGTTTATCCTATATTAAAGCTTTCTTT. It specifies CASSLSYIKAFF.

The CDR3 spells CASTPTTLRGTQYF. CDR3 in DNA: TGTGCCAGTACCCCGACTACGCTTCGGGGGACCCAGTACTTC. The J gene is TRBJ2-5, the V gene TRBV19, with D maybe TRBD2 (5 bases). The germline V gene encodes CDR1 LNHDA and CDR2 SQIVND (reference sequence). This CDR3 has 14 amino acids. Trimming shortened V by 7 bases and J by 7 bases, and 19 bases separated the two germline ends.